These 18 T cell receptor beta chains share one sample of origin, sequenced in a study of early T cells in non-severe SARS-CoV-2 infection. In TCRdb, the 5' RACE reads were re-called with MiXCR into one record per CDR3 protein. This sample yields 100,000 to 140,000 distinct CDR3 sequences, of which more than 9.5% are seen a single time; roughly 8% belongs to the top ten. Source material: whole blood. The receptors here all came from an adult who was a healthcare worker with PCR-confirmed SARS-CoV-2 infection or an uninfected control (not recorded which).

The sample holds many counts of this clonotype. The chain employs TRBV7-9 and TRBJ2-1; D might be TRBD2 (6 bases). This CDR3 has 16 residues. Trimming shortened V by 5 bases and J by 1 base, and 15 bases separated the two germline ends. Germline V gives CDR1 SEHNR, CDR2 FQNEAQ (reference sequence). The DNA of the CDR3 is TGTGCCAGCAGCCCCACCGGCGGGATTTCCTACAATGAGCAGTTCTTC. Its protein product is CASSPTGGISYNEQFF.

A remark on this clonotype: With a much larger clone just one base away, this may be a read error. The V call is TRBV10-2, the J call TRBJ2-3; D not resolved. This CDR3 contains 13 residues. CDR1 WSHSY and CDR2 SAAADI come from the germline V gene. The chain's CDR3 is CTSRTGNTDTQYF. In nucleotides, the CDR3 is TGCACCAGCCGGACGGGCAACACAGATACGCAGTATTTT.

This clonotype was seen a few times. V and J are TRBV20-1 and TRBJ2-3, with TRBD2 matching 11 bases. The trim removed 5 bases at V and 7 bases at J, leaving 8 bases unmatched. Germline V lookup: CDR1 DFQATT, CDR2 SNEGSKA (reference sequence). The CDR3 runs 14 residues. The CDR3 sequence: CSARIAGGPYTQYF. Here the CDR3 DNA reads TGCAGTGCTCGAATAGCGGGAGGGCCCTATACGCAGTATTTT.

This clonotype was counted between two and nine times. The V gene is TRBV29-1, the J gene TRBJ2-3, with a tentative D call TRBD2 (5 bases). Per the germline V gene, CDR1 is SQVTM and CDR2 is ANQGSEA. This CDR3 spans 14 amino acids. V lost 4 bases and J lost 0, with 11 bases in between. The CDR3 here is CSVGSRTSTDTQYF. In nucleotides, the CDR3 is TGCAGCGTTGGTAGCAGGACTAGCACAGATACGCAGTATTTT.

This clonotype was recorded many times. The chain links TRBV19 to TRBJ2-7; 9 nucleotides align to TRBD1. This CDR3 has 15 amino acids. The ends lost 4 bases at V and 2 bases at J; junction bases unmatched: 6. Looked up from germline, CDR1 is LNHDA and CDR2 is SQIVND (reference sequence). The CDR3 region has the DNA TGTGCCAGTAGTAGCTCCGGGACAGGGACCTACGAGCAGTACTTC. Its translation is CASSSSGTGTYEQYF.

This clonotype has ten or more counts. The chain combines TRBV2 with TRBJ1-5; tentative D call: TRBD1 (5 bases). Trimming shortened V by 3 bases and J by 7 bases, and 13 bases separated the two germline ends. The CDR3 is 14 amino acids. Germline values: CDR1 SNHLY, CDR2 FYNNEI. CDR3 residues: CASSDVSGRQPQHF. CDR3 DNA: TGTGCCAGCAGTGATGTCTCGGGGCGGCAGCCCCAGCATTTT.

This clonotype has ten or more counts. The chain is built from TRBV10-3 and TRBJ2-5; D possibly corresponds to TRBD1 (5 bases). CDR1 is ENHRY, CDR2 SYGVKD, per germline. The germline V and J ends were trimmed by 6 bases and 2 bases, with 16 bases remaining between them. The CDR3 has 15 residues. The CDR3 DNA reads as TGTGCCATCAGCCAGGGCCGAGGAGCACAAGAGACCCAGTACTTC. Its protein product is CAISQGRGAQETQYF.

This clonotype was observed at least ten times. This chain links TRBV7-8 with TRBJ2-7; D ambiguous. This CDR3 is built from 17 residues. V lost 5 bases and J 4 bases, leaving 24 bases between the germline ends. Germline V gene data show CDR1 as SGHVS and CDR2 as FQNEAQ. In DNA, the CDR3 is TGTGCCAGCAGCCTTCGGTTCGACCCCGCGCGCGCGTACGAGCAGTACTTC. It is translated as CASSLRFDPARAYEQYF.

This clonotype appeared many times. The chain combines TRBV6-5 with TRBJ1-2, with 12 bases aligning to TRBD1. Germline CDR1 MNHEY, CDR2 SVGAGI. The V segment lost 0 bases and the J segment 4 bases; nucleotides outside the gene matches: 6. The CDR3 is 17 amino acids. Here the CDR3 reads CASSYSGGQGASYGYTF. The CDR3 bases are TGTGCCAGCAGTTACTCTGGGGGACAGGGGGCGAGCTATGGCTACACCTTC.

This clonotype appeared many times. The V and J genes are TRBV11-2 and TRBJ2-1, with TRBD2 identical over 8 bases. Germline CDR1 is SGHAT and CDR2 is FQNNGV. The CDR3 covers 15 residues. The V gene end was trimmed by 5 bases and the J gene end by 0 bases; junction bases not matched to a gene: 3. The CDR3 DNA sequence: TGTGCCAGCAGCAAGAGCGGGAGCTCCTACAATGAGCAGTTCTTC. Protein: CASSKSGSSYNEQFF.

The rearrangement joins TRBV20-1 to TRBJ1-6; 9 positions agree with TRBD1. Germline V gives CDR1 DFQATT, CDR2 SNEGSKA (reference sequence). J lost 7 bases, V lost 3 bases, and 4 bases had no gene match. The CDR3 is 14 amino acids. The CDR3 DNA is TGCAGTGCTAGTGGGACAGGGTGGAATTCACCCCTCCACTTT. Residues: CSASGTGWNSPLHF.

The genes are TRBV14 and TRBJ1-2, with a tentative D call TRBD1 (5 bases). With 4 bases removed from V and 5 bases from J, the gap between germline ends came to 14 bases. Per the germline V gene, CDR1 is SGHDN and CDR2 is FVKESK. The CDR3 extends over 14 amino acids. The CDR3 coding sequence is TGTGCCAGCAGCCCCGTGGGGGGACTGTATGGCTACACCTTC. Its protein is CASSPVGGLYGYTF.

The chain joins TRBV2 to TRBJ1-4, with a possible D match to TRBD1 (5 bases). V shed 2 bases and J shed 1 base, with 8 bases lying between them. CDR3 length: 15 amino acids. CDR1 and CDR2 (germline): SNHLY, FYNNEI. CDR3 protein: CASSEKQGTNEKLFF. The CDR3 nucleotides read TGTGCCAGCAGTGAAAAGCAGGGAACTAATGAAAAACTGTTTTTT.

This clonotype has just a few counts. The chain recombines TRBV2 with TRBJ2-4; D call uncertain. The CDR3 extends over 14 amino acids. Deletions cut 8 bases from V and 1 base from J, with 12 bases between. Germline V gene sequence: CDR1 SNHLY, CDR2 FYNNEI. CDR3 DNA sequence: TGTGCCAGCGTCCCCGACTGGGCCAAAAACATTCAGTACTTC. Protein: CASVPDWAKNIQYF.

This clonotype came up many times. The V and J genes are TRBV29-1 and TRBJ2-3; D is unresolved. V was cut by 0 bases and J by 8 bases, with 3 bases left in between. Germline lookup yields CDR1 SQVTM and CDR2 ANQGSEA. CDR3 size: 10 residues. CDR3 sequence: CSVEDVTQYF. CDR3 in DNA: TGCAGCGTTGAAGATGTTACGCAGTATTTT.

This clonotype was observed at least ten times. This chain uses TRBV6-6 with TRBJ2-3; 7 bases match TRBD2. This CDR3 has 13 residues. V dropped 7 bases and J dropped 5; count of bases not matched to a gene: 6. Looked up from germline, CDR1 is MNHNY and CDR2 is SVGAGI (reference sequence). The CDR3 reads CASTASGVDTQYF. CDR3 DNA sequence: TGTGCCAGCACGGCTAGCGGCGTAGATACGCAGTATTTT.

This clonotype was seen repeatedly, ten times or more. The rearrangement joins TRBV2 to TRBJ2-1; D remains ambiguous. Germline lookup yields CDR1 SNHLY and CDR2 FYNNEI. V was cut by 3 bases and J by 11 bases, with 8 bases left in between. This CDR3 is 11 amino acids long. The CDR3 loop reads CASSDKLQQFF. The CDR3 DNA sequence: TGTGCCAGCAGTGATAAGCTTCAGCAGTTCTTC.

This clonotype appeared once. This chain uses TRBV25-1 with TRBJ2-7; possibly TRBD2 for D (6 bases). CDR3 length: 13 residues. Germline V gene sequence: CDR1 MGHDK, CDR2 SYGVNS. V dropped 1 base and J dropped 6 bases, with 10 bases sitting between them. CDR3 nucleotides: TGTGCCAGCAGTGAATTTAGGGGAGGCGAGCAGTACTTC. Translated: CASSEFRGGEQYF.